What follows are 17 T cell receptor beta chains derived from one specimen sequenced in a study of blood T cell repertoires in COVID-19 (TCRdb year 2020). Libraries were prepared through the immunoSEQ multiplex PCR assay. TCRdb took over this immuneACCESS table, retaining in-frame rearrangements with V and J assigned. Such tables are incomplete; in checked studies, under half of the missing clones stem from an unresolved V gene, and the remainder is unexplained. This sample gives about 160,000 clones in total; roughly 80% of them show up just once. The biggest ten clones account for 3.7% of the sample. Input material: peripheral blood. These receptors were taken from a woman at least 80 years old with acute or convalescent COVID-19.

The chain recombines TRBV28 with TRBJ1-5; possible D gene TRBD1, 5 bases. Per germline, CDR1 MDHEN and CDR2 SYDVKM. There are 15 residues in the CDR3. Trimming shortened V by 7 bases and J by 5 bases, and 18 bases separated the two germline ends. CDR3 DNA sequence: TGTGCCAGCATTCGGGGGGACCAGGTCGATCAGCCCCAGCATTTT. Residues: CASIRGDQVDQPQHF.

The chain employs TRBV29-1 and TRBJ1-2; the D gene is possibly TRBD1 (5 bases). The CDR3 contains 12 residues. V was trimmed by 7 bases and J by 4 bases, leaving 13 bases between them. Germline V gene sequence: CDR1 SQVTM, CDR2 ANQGSEA. The CDR3 DNA reads as TGCAGCGCCCCGGACACCTTCTATGGCTACACCTTC. It encodes CSAPDTFYGYTF.

This clone was picked up one time. The rearrangement joins TRBV15 to TRBJ1-3; a possible D gene is TRBD1 (5 bases). There are 17 residues in the CDR3. Deletions cut 3 bases from V and 0 bases from J, with 15 bases between. Germline loops: CDR1 LNHNV, CDR2 YYDKDF (reference sequence). CDR3 sequence: CATSREIYDSSGNTIYF. CDR3 bases: TGTGCCACCAGCAGGGAGATTTATGACAGCTCTGGAAACACCATATATTTT.

The genes are TRBV7-6 and TRBJ2-7, with 11 bases identical to TRBD1. The V gene end was trimmed by 1 base and the J gene end by 5 bases; junction bases not matched to a gene: 4. The CDR3 runs to 15 residues. Germline V gene lookup returns CDR1 SGHVS and CDR2 FNYEAQ. The CDR3 spells CASSLGGTGGHEQYF. In DNA, the CDR3 is TGTGCCAGCAGCTTAGGAGGGACAGGGGGTCACGAGCAGTACTTC.

This chain links TRBV5-4 with TRBJ2-3, with 8 bases aligning to TRBD2. Germline lookup yields CDR1 SGHNT and CDR2 YYREEE (reference sequence). The CDR3 totals 16 residues. V was pared by 4 bases and J by 3 bases, with 10 bases of the junction left unmatched. The CDR3 sequence is CASSPGGGRRTDTQYF. The CDR3 DNA reads as TGTGCCAGCAGCCCGGGGGGGGGCCGAAGAACAGATACGCAGTATTTT.

V gene TRBV7-8 combines with J gene TRBJ2-1; 16 bases map to TRBD2. This CDR3 is 18 amino acids long. V was pared by 2 bases and J by 6 bases, with 7 bases of the junction left unmatched. Germline assignment: CDR1 SGHVS and CDR2 FQNEAQ. Written as DNA, the CDR3 is TGTGCCAGCAGCTTAATCTCCGGGACTAGCGGGAGGGGCAATGAGCAGTTCTTC. This encodes CASSLISGTSGRGNEQFF.

The rearrangement links TRBV29-1 to TRBJ2-7; 8 bases align to TRBD1. Germline CDR1 is SQVTM and CDR2 is ANQGSEA. The CDR3 contains 14 residues. Germline trimming cut 1 base from V and 3 bases from J; bases unmatched to any gene: 5. DNA of the CDR3: TGCAGCGTTGAAGCGACAGGACAGGGCTACGAGCAGTACTTC. Its translation: CSVEATGQGYEQYF.

This clone was observed once. The chain recombines TRBV2 with TRBJ1-6; D might be TRBD1 (5 bases). Per the germline V gene, CDR1 is SNHLY and CDR2 is FYNNEI. Trimming removed 7 bases from V and 5 bases from J, with 15 bases in between. The CDR3 sequence is 15 residues long. The CDR3 coding sequence is TGTGCCAGCACCGGTCTGGACACGAATAATTCACCCCTCCACTTT. Residues: CASTGLDTNNSPLHF.

The chain employs TRBV6-5 and TRBJ1-3; 7 bases are a match to TRBD1. The CDR3 covers 16 residues. Germline CDR1 is MNHEY and CDR2 is SVGAGI. J lost 2 bases, V lost 2 bases, and 6 bases had no gene match. The CDR3 bases are TGTGCCAGCAGTTACGGGAAACAGGGGACTGGAAACACCATATATTTT. Translated: CASSYGKQGTGNTIYF.

The chain recombines TRBV25-1 with TRBJ2-7, with D tentatively TRBD1 (5 bases). The CDR3 length is 15 residues. The germline gives CDR1 MGHDK, CDR2 SYGVNS. The germline V and J ends were trimmed by 0 bases and 3 bases, with 12 bases remaining between them. CDR3 in amino acids: CASSEYQGLRYEQYF. CDR3 nucleotides: TGTGCCAGCAGTGAATATCAGGGTCTGCGCTACGAGCAGTACTTC.

The rearrangement links TRBV5-5 to TRBJ2-7; the D gene is possibly TRBD2 (6 bases). V was trimmed by 1 base and J by 1 base, leaving 12 bases between them. Germline values: CDR1 SGHKS, CDR2 YYEKEE (reference sequence). This CDR3 region has 15 residues. CDR3 residues: CASSLSAGGSYEQYF. CDR3 sequence (DNA): TGTGCCAGCAGCTTGTCCGCAGGAGGGTCCTACGAGCAGTACTTC.

This clone came up once. The V and J genes are TRBV12-3 or TRBV12-4 and TRBJ1-2; the match to TRBD1 covers 9 bases. The CDR3 covers 13 residues. The junction had 2 bases not matched to a gene; V was cut back by 7 bases and J by 2 bases. CDR3 protein: CASTGQGNYGYTF. In DNA, the CDR3 is TGTGCCAGCACCGGACAGGGGAACTATGGCTACACCTTC.

The count of this clone is one. This chain links TRBV7-8 with TRBJ2-3, with a possible D match to TRBD2 (5 bases). CDR3 length: 16 residues. Trimming stripped 1 base from V and 0 bases from J, with 11 bases between. In germline, CDR1 is SGHVS, CDR2 FQNEAQ. The CDR3 reads CASSLESGYSTDTQYF. In nucleotides, the CDR3 is TGTGCCAGCAGCTTAGAGTCGGGGTATAGCACAGATACGCAGTATTTT.

The rearrangement uses TRBV5-1 and TRBJ1-6; perhaps TRBD1 as D (5 bases). The CDR3 covers 16 residues. CDR1 and CDR2 (germline): SGHRS, YFSETQ. Trimming left V 0 bases short and J 8 bases short, with 15 bases between. In DNA, the CDR3 is TGCGCCAGCAGCTTGGCCTTACAGGCCCAAGATTCACCCCTCCACTTT. It yields the protein CASSLALQAQDSPLHF.

The CDR3 is CAISETGQEQFF. The CDR3 bases are TGTGCCATCAGTGAGACGGGTCAAGAGCAGTTCTTC. V and J are TRBV10-3 and TRBJ2-1, with D unclear. The CDR3 is 12 amino acids. Trimming took off 2 bases at V and 10 bases at J, with 9 bases between the two ends. Germline CDR1 is ENHRY and CDR2 is SYGVKD.

This clone has more than one count but fewer than ten. This sequence joins TRBV2 and TRBJ1-1; 7 positions match TRBD1. J lost 5 bases, V lost 6 bases, and 9 bases had no gene match. CDR3 length: 14 amino acids. The germline gives CDR1 SNHLY, CDR2 FYNNEI. CDR3 loop: CASRPGQFFTEAFF. Here the CDR3 DNA reads TGTGCCAGCAGGCCGGGACAGTTTTTTACTGAAGCTTTCTTT.

This chain uses TRBV5-6 with TRBJ1-1; unclear D gene. The CDR3 runs to 14 residues. Germline CDR1 SGHDT, CDR2 YYEEEE. The V end lost 1 base, the J end lost 2 bases, and 9 bases lay between the germline ends. CDR3 residues: CASSLRRLNTEAFF. The CDR3 DNA reads as TGTGCCAGCAGCTTGCGCAGGCTAAACACTGAAGCTTTCTTT. The full variable domain, in which reference TRBV5-6 and TRBJ1-1 provide the parts outside the CDR3, is DAGVTQSPTHLIKTRGQQVTLRCSPKSGHDTVSWYQQALGQGPQFIFQYYEEEERQRGNFPDRFSGHQFPNYSSELNVNALLLGDSALYLCASSLRRLNTEAFFGQGTRLTVV.